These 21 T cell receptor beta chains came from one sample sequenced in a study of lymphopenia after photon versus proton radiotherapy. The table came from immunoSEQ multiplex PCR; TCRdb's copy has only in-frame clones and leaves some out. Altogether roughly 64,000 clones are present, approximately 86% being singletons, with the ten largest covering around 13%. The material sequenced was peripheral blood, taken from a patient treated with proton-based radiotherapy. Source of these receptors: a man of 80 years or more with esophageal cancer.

CDR3 region: CASSTPRGSGDETQYF. In nucleotides, the CDR3 is TGTGCCAGTAGTACCCCCAGGGGGTCCGGCGACGAGACCCAGTACTTC. V and J are TRBV19 and TRBJ2-5, with 7 bases that match TRBD1. CDR3 length: 16 amino acids. Germline V gene lookup returns CDR1 LNHDA and CDR2 SQIVND (reference sequence). The ends lost 4 bases at V and 5 bases at J; junction bases unmatched: 13.

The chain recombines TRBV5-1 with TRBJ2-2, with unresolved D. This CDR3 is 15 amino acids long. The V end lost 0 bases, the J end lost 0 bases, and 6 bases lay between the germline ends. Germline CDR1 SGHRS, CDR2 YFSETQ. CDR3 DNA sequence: TGCGCCAGCAGCTTGGCAGAATCGAACACCGGGGAGCTGTTTTTT. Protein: CASSLAESNTGELFF. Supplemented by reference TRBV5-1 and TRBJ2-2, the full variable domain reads KAGVTQTPRYLIKTRGQQVTLSCSPISGHRSVSWYQQTPGQGLQFLFEYFSETQRNKGNFPGRFSGRQFSNSRSEMNVSTLELGDSALYLCASSLAESNTGELFFGEGSRLTVL.

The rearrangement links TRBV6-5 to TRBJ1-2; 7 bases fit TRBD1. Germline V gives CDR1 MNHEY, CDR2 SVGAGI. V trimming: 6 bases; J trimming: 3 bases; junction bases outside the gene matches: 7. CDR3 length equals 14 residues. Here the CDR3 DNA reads TGTGCCAGCAGCCAGGGACAGAGTTACTATGGCTACACCTTC. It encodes CASSQGQSYYGYTF.

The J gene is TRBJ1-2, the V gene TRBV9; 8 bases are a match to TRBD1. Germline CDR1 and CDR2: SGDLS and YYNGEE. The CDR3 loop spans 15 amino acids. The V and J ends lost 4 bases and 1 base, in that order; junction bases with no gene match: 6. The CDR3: CASSSHTGGNYGYTF. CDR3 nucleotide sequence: TGTGCCAGCAGCTCACATACAGGGGGTAACTATGGCTACACCTTC.

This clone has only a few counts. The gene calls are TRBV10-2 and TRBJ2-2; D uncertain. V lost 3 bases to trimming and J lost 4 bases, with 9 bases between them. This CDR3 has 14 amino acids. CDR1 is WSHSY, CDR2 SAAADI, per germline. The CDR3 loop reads CASSDRRITGELFF. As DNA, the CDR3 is TGCGCCAGCAGTGATAGAAGGATCACCGGGGAGCTGTTTTTT.

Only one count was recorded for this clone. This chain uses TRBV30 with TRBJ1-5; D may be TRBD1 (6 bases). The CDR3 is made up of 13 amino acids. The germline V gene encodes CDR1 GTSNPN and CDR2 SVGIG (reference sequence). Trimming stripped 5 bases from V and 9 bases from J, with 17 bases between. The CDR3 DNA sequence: TGTGCCTGGGCAACAGGGACTGATCGGCCCCAGCATTTT. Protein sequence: CAWATGTDRPQHF.

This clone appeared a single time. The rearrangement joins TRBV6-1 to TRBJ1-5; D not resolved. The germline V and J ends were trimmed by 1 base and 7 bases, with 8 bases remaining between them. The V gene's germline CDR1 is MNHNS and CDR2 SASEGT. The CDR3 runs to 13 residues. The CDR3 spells CASSEGHHQPQHF. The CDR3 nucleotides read TGTGCCAGCAGTGAAGGGCATCACCAGCCCCAGCATTTT.

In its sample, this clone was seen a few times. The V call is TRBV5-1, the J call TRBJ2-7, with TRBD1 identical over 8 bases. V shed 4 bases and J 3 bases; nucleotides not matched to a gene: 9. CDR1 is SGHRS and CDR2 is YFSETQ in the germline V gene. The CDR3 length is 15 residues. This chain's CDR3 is CASSPDGTGLYEQYF. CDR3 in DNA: TGCGCCAGCAGCCCGGACGGGACAGGCCTCTACGAGCAGTACTTC.

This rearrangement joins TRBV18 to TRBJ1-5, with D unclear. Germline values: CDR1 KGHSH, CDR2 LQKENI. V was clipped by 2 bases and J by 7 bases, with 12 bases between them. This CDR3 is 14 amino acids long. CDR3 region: CASSPSGLRQPQHF. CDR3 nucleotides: TGTGCCAGCTCACCATCCGGGCTCCGGCAGCCCCAGCATTTT.

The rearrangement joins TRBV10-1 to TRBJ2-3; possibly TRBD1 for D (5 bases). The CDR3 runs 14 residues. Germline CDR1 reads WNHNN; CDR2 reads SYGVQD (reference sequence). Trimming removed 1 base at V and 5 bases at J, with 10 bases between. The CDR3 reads CASSEFQGVDTQYF. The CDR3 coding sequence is TGCGCCAGCAGTGAGTTTCAGGGTGTAGATACGCAGTATTTT.

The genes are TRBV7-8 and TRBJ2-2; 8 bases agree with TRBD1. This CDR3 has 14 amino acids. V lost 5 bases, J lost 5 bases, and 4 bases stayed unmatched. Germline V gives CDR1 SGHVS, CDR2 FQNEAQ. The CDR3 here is CASSPQGATGELFF. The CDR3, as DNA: TGTGCCAGCAGCCCGCAGGGGGCGACCGGGGAGCTGTTTTTT. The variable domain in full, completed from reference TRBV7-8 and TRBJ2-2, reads GAGVSQSPRYKVAKRGQDVALRCDPISGHVSLFWYQQALGQGPEFLTYFQNEAQLDKSGLPSDRFFAERPEGSVSTLKIQRTQQEDSAVYLCASSPQGATGELFFGEGSRLTVL.

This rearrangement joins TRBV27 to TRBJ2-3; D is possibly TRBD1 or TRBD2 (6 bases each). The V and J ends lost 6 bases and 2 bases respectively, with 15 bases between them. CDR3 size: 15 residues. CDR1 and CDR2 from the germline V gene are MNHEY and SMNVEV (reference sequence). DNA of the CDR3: TGTGCCAGCAGGGAGGGGGTTACGCACACAGATACGCAGTATTTT. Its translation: CASREGVTHTDTQYF.

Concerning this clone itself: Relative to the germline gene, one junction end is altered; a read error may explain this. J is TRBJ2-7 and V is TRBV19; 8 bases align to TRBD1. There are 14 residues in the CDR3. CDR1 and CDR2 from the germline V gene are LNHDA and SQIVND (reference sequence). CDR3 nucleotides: TGTGTCAGTAGTGCCCGGGACAGGCGCGGCGAGCAGTACTTC. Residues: CVSSARDRRGEQYF.

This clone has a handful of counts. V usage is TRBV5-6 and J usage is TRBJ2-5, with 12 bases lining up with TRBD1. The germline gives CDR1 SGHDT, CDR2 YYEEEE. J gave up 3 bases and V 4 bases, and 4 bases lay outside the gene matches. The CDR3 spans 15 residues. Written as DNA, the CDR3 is TGTGCCAGCAGCAGGGACAGGGGGCGAAAAGAGACCCAGTACTTC. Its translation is CASSRDRGRKETQYF.

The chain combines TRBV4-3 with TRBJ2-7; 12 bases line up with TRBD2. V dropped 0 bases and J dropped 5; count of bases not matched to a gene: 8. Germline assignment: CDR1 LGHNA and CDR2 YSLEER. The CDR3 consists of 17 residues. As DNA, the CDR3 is TGCGCCAGCAGCCAAGATAGGGGACTAGCGGGTAGGAACGAGCAGTACTTC. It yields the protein CASSQDRGLAGRNEQYF.

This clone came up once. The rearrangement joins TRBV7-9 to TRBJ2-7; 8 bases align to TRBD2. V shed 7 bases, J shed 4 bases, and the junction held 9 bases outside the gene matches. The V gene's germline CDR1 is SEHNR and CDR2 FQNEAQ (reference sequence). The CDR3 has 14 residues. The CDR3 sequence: CASNPLAVEYEQYF. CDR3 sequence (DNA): TGTGCCAGCAACCCACTAGCGGTGGAATACGAGCAGTACTTC.

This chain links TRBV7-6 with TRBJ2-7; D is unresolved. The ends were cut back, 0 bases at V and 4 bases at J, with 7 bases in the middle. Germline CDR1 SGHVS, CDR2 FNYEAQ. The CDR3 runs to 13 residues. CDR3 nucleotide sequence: TGTGCCAGCAGCTTAGCTGGTCCGTACGAGCAGTACTTC. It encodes CASSLAGPYEQYF. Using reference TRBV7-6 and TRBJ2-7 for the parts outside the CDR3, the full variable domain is GAGVSQSPRYKVTKRGQDVALRCDPISGHVSLYWYRQALGQGPEFLTYFNYEAQQDKSGLPNDRFSAERPEGSISTLTIQRTEQRDSAMYRCASSLAGPYEQYFGPGTRLTVT.

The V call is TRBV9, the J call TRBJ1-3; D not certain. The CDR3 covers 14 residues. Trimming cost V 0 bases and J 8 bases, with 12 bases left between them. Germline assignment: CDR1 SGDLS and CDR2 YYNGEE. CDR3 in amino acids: CASSVGGAMDTIYF. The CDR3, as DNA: TGTGCCAGCAGCGTAGGGGGTGCGATGGACACCATATATTTT. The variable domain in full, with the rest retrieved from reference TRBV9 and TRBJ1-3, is DSGVTQTPKHLITATGQRVTLRCSPRSGDLSVYWYQQSLDQGLQFLIQYYNGEERAKGNILERFSAQQFPDLHSELNLSSLELGDSALYFCASSVGGAMDTIYFGEGSWLTVV.

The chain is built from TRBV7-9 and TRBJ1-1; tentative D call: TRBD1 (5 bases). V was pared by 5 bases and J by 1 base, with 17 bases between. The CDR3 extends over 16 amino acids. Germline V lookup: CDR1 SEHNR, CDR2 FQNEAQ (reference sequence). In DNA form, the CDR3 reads TGTGCCAGCAGCCTAACGGGGGGTCAACCGAACACTGAAGCTTTCTTT. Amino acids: CASSLTGGQPNTEAFF.

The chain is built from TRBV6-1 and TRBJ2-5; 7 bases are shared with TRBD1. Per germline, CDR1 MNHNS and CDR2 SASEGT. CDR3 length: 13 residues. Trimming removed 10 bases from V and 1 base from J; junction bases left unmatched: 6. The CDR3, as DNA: TGTGCCACCCTGGGACAGACCCAAGAGACCCAGTACTTC. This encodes CATLGQTQETQYF.

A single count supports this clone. The CDR3 DNA reads TGCGCCAGCAGCCAAGGGCAGGTCGGCTATGGCTACACCTTC. It specifies CASSQGQVGYGYTF. This chain links TRBV4-3 with TRBJ1-2, with D unresolved. This CDR3 comprises 14 residues. Germline-derived CDR1 and CDR2 are LGHNA and YSLEER. The V gene lost 1 base and the J gene lost 4 bases, with 10 bases spanning the gap.